This T cell receptor (beta chain) was observed in a study of blood T cell repertoires in COVID-19. Study information: PBMCs, B-cell-depleted T cells, or T cells were the source of the cDNA or gDNA that made up the material.

Under the authors' procedure: Counts of nucleated cells, estimated from reference gene primer amplification, were obtained. Repertoires were generated with immunoSEQ multiplex PCR, while TCRdb's copy carries only in-frame clones and drops some. V and J calls and clone size come straight from that table; D and trimming were deduced from the DNA. The profile shows about 160,000 clones, more than 80% of them singletons. This sequence originates from a man between 60 and 75 years old with acute or convalescent COVID-19. Sequenced: peripheral blood.

The CDR3 DNA reads as TGTGCCATCAGTGCACAGGGGGGAAAACTGTTTTTT. Amino acid sequence: CAISAQGGKLFF. The V and J genes are TRBV10-3 and TRBJ1-4; 8 bases align to TRBD1. The CDR3 totals 12 residues. The V and J ends lost 4 bases and 10 bases, in that order; junction bases with no gene match: 2. CDR1 is ENHRY and CDR2 is SYGVKD in the germline V gene.